The rows below give T cell receptor beta chains drawn from one sample of a study of blood T cell repertoires in COVID-19. Sequencing used immunoSEQ multiplex PCR; TCRdb keeps in-frame clones, though not all of them. The repertoire holds 200,000 or so clones, with roughly three quarters as singletons. What was sequenced was peripheral blood. The receptors shown here come from a man aged 55-75 years with active or convalescent COVID-19. The CDR3 runs from the conserved cysteine through the conserved F or W. D genes are given only for firm matches. Only some rows state a clone size, as once, few, many or a class for expanded clones.

length	D	size	V	J	DNA	CDR3
16	TRBD2	-	TRBV12-5	TRBJ2-2	TGTGCTAGTGGTTTGTCACCGGGGGGAAACACCGGGGAGCTGTTTTTT	CASGLSPGGNTGELFF
12	TRBD1	few	TRBV29-1	TRBJ2-7	TGCAGCGGAAGACAGGGTAGCTACGAGCAGTACTTC	CSGRQGSYEQYF
17	-	-	TRBV1	TRBJ1-2	TGCACCAGCAGCCAAACGAATAACGAAGAGATAAACTATGGCTACACCTTC	CTSSQTNNEEINYGYTF
15	TRBD1	-	TRBV19	TRBJ1-6	TGTGCCAGTAGTATGCCGGGACAGGGCAATTCACCCCTCCACTTT	CASSMPGQGNSPLHF
14	-	-	TRBV15	TRBJ1-3	TGTGCCACCAGCAGAGGGGTGGAGGGAAACACCATATATTTT	CATSRGVEGNTIYF
12	TRBD1	-	TRBV10-3	TRBJ2-7	TGTGCCATGGGGGACAGAATTTACGAGCAGTACTTC	CAMGDRIYEQYF
15	TRBD1	few	TRBV5-4	TRBJ1-4	TGTGCCAGCAGCTTGGGCGGACAGGGAGATGAAAAACTGTTTTTT	CASSLGGQGDEKLFF
18	TRBD1	few	TRBV5-1	TRBJ1-1	TGCGCCAGCAGCTTTCTCTGGGCCAGGGGGCGGTTGAACACTGAAGCTTTCTTT	CASSFLWARGRLNTEAFF
13	-	-	TRBV11-3	TRBJ2-2	TGTGCCAGCAGCTTAGAGGCCACCGGGGAGCTGTTTTTT	CASSLEATGELFF
15	TRBD1	-	TRBV2	TRBJ2-2	TGTGCCAGCAGTGAAGTAGGCAGGGGGAGTGGGGAGCTGTTTTTT	CASSEVGRGSGELFF
15	-	-	TRBV23-1	TRBJ1-3	TGCGCCAGCAGTCAGCCTGGGACATCTGGAAACACCATATATTTT	CASSQPGTSGNTIYF
14	-	-	TRBV5-4	TRBJ2-7	TGTGCCAGCAGCAGATCAGGGACTGGCTACGAGCAGTACTTC	CASSRSGTGYEQYF
16	-	-	TRBV24-1	TRBJ2-5	TGTGCCACCAGTGACCAACGGACAGTCGAGCAAGAGACCCAGTACTTC	CATSDQRTVEQETQYF
15	TRBD2	once	TRBV5-1	TRBJ2-1	TGCGCCAGCAGGGCGGGGGGAAGCTCCTACAATGAGCAGTTCTTC	CASRAGGSSYNEQFF
15	-	-	TRBV18	TRBJ1-5	TGTGCCAGCTCACCACCGGGGGGGTACGATCAGCCCCAGCATTTT	CASSPPGGYDQPQHF
17	TRBD2	-	TRBV24-1	TRBJ2-7	TGTGCCACCAGTGATTTGCGGGGGAGGGCAAGGACCTACGAGCAGTACTTC	CATSDLRGRARTYEQYF
12	-	-	TRBV6-8	TRBJ2-7	TGTGCCAGCAGCGCTAGAACCCACGAGCAGTACTTC	CASSARTHEQYF
13	-	-	TRBV19	TRBJ1-1	TGTGCCAGTAGTCAGTCCCGGAACACTGAAGCTTTCTTT	CASSQSRNTEAFF
16	-	-	TRBV6-5	TRBJ2-6	TGTGCCAGCAGTTACTCGTCGGTGGCTGGGGCCAACGTCCTGACTTTC	CASSYSSVAGANVLTF
16	TRBD2	-	TRBV7-3	TRBJ2-3	TGTGCCAGCAGCCCAGGCTTCGCGGGAGAGATAGATACGCAGTATTTT	CASSPGFAGEIDTQYF
17	TRBD1	few	TRBV7-9	TRBJ2-1	TGTGCCAGCAGCCCAACCTGGACAGGGGGATCCTACAATGAGCAGTTCTTC	CASSPTWTGGSYNEQFF
13	TRBD1	-	TRBV27	TRBJ2-7	TGTGCCAGCAGTTTTGGGACAGGCTTTGAGCAGTACTTC	CASSFGTGFEQYF
14	TRBD1	-	TRBV10-3	TRBJ1-1	TGTGCCATCAGTTCAGGGGGCCAGGGCACTGAAGCTTTCTTT	CAISSGGQGTEAFF
14	-	-	TRBV30	TRBJ1-6	TGTGCCTGGAGTCGTGGGACTGAGGGTTCACCCCTCCACTTT	CAWSRGTEGSPLHF
17	TRBD1	-	TRBV11-2	TRBJ2-1	TGTGCCAGCAGCCCGATAGGGGGCTTACAAACCTACAATGAGCAGTTCTTC	CASSPIGGLQTYNEQFF
14	TRBD1	once	TRBV28	TRBJ2-7	TGTGCCAGCAGTCAAGGACAGGGGGCCTACGAGCAGTACTTC	CASSQGQGAYEQYF
16	-	few	TRBV5-6	TRBJ1-2	TGTGCCAGCAGCTTTTCAGGCGGGTCCGTCGCCTATGGCTACACCTTC	CASSFSGGSVAYGYTF
14	-	-	TRBV28	TRBJ2-7	TGTGCCAGCAGTGGCCGGGACACCGTCTACGAGCAGTACTTC	CASSGRDTVYEQYF
15	-	-	TRBV11-3	TRBJ1-1	TGTGCCAGCAGCCCATCCAGAGGGGGGAACACTGAAGCTTTCTTT	CASSPSRGGNTEAFF
15	TRBD2	few	TRBV27	TRBJ2-2	TGTGCCAGCAGTCCTTTCGCGGGAGTGAACGGGGAGCTGTTTTTT	CASSPFAGVNGELFF
15	-	-	TRBV18	TRBJ1-2	TGTGCCAGCTCACCGGCGGGTCAGCTTAACTATGGCTACACCTTC	CASSPAGQLNYGYTF
15	-	-	TRBV7-8	TRBJ1-1	TGTGCCAGCAGCTTAGGGGCGAGCCCGAACACTGAAGCTTTCTTT	CASSLGASPNTEAFF
14	-	-	TRBV19	TRBJ1-2	TGTGCCAGTAGTGCATCGTCTACAGCCTATGGCTACACCTTC	CASSASSTAYGYTF
16	TRBD2	-	TRBV28	TRBJ2-5	TGTGCCAGCAGCTACCCAAGGCGGGAGGGCAGGGAGACCCAGTACTTC	CASSYPRREGRETQYF
15	-	-	TRBV5-6	TRBJ2-7	TGTGCCAGCAGCCATTTCCAGGGTTCCTCCTACGAGCAGTACTTC	CASSHFQGSSYEQYF
13	-	once	TRBV19	TRBJ2-2	TGTGCCAGTAGTATACGGCGGACCGGGGAGCTGTTTTTT	CASSIRRTGELFF
13	TRBD1	-	TRBV6-5	TRBJ1-1	TGTGCCAGCAACAGGGGGAAGAGCACTGAAGCTTTCTTT	CASNRGKSTEAFF
14	-	-	TRBV7-2	TRBJ2-2	TGTGCCAGCAGCTTAGGACACAACACCGGGGAGCTGTTTTTT	CASSLGHNTGELFF
15	TRBD2	-	TRBV7-8	TRBJ2-7	TGTGCCAGCAGCTTAGAGGCGGGAGGGTTCTACGAGCAGTACTTC	CASSLEAGGFYEQYF
14	TRBD1	-	TRBV6-5	TRBJ1-1	TGTGCCAGCAGTTGGACAGGACCGAACACTGAAGCTTTCTTT	CASSWTGPNTEAFF